This TCR beta chain was retrieved from a study of a mutant IDH1 vaccine in newly diagnosed glioma. Study-level background: The treated population exhibited a male proportion of about 60%, a female proportion of approximately 38%, and a mean age of around 40 years. It was radiotherapy, temozolomide, or both that patients received previously, with most receiving both. Study observations and caveats: Evidence of vaccine-induced immune responses was documented in 85% to 95% of patients.

The method was immunoSEQ multiplex PCR; TCRdb's version includes in-frame clones alone and lacks a portion of them. The data show 68,000 or so clones, 75% to 85% seen once. CDR1 MRHNA and CDR2 SNTAGT come from the germline V gene. V lost 8 bases, J lost 0 bases, and 14 bases lay in between. The CDR3 contains 16 residues. Time point indicated: baseline, week 1 (first vaccination visit). Treatment meaning: pre-vaccination baseline after standard-of-care therapy. New IDH1-mutant, ATRX-lost WHO grade 3 or 4 astrocytomas occurred in donors. A note on this clone: What it binds is not known.

The chain employs TRBV6-4 and TRBJ2-6, with D perhaps TRBD1 or TRBD2 (5 bases each). This receptor was identified in a man aged 45-65 years with glioma. Here the sequenced sample was PBMCs, taken from a glioma patient treated with radiotherapy, temozolomide or both. CDR3 region: CASGQEGLSGANVLTF. The CDR3 DNA follows: TGTGCCAGCGGACAAGAGGGCCTCTCTGGGGCCAACGTCCTGACTTTC.